Below are 17 T cell receptor beta chains sequenced from a single sample in a study of blood T cell repertoires in COVID-19. TCRdb keeps only in-frame clones here, not all; method: immunoSEQ multiplex PCR. The sample includes around 150,000 clones, approximately 87% of them seen just once. Sequencing input: PBMCs or T cells enriched from blood (not recorded which). These receptors were taken from a woman in her forties or fifties who had recovered from COVID-19.

This rearrangement joins TRBV7-6 to TRBJ2-3; TRBD1 aligns across 9 bases. The V segment lost 4 bases and the J segment 4 bases; nucleotides outside the gene matches: 6. CDR3 length: 15 amino acids. Germline values: CDR1 SGHVS, CDR2 FNYEAQ. CDR3 bases: TGTGCCAGCAGCTCGCCGGGACAGGGATCAGATACGCAGTATTTT. It is translated as CASSSPGQGSDTQYF.

The CDR3 loop reads CASSLRQGGNEQFF. For the CDR3, the DNA is TGCGCCAGCAGCCTCCGACAGGGAGGCAATGAGCAGTTCTTC. The gene calls are TRBV5-1 and TRBJ2-1; D is perhaps TRBD1 (7 bases). V was cut by 4 bases and J by 6 bases, with 14 bases left in between. The CDR3 runs 14 residues. Germline-derived CDR1 and CDR2 are SGHRS and YFSETQ.

This clone has just a few counts. As DNA, the CDR3 is TGTGCCAGCAGTACCCAGACAGATAACTATGGCTACACCTTC. Residues: CASSTQTDNYGYTF. This rearrangement joins TRBV6-5 to TRBJ1-2; possibly TRBD1 for D (5 bases). CDR1 is MNHEY and CDR2 is SVGAGI in the germline V gene. V shed 5 bases and J shed 1 base, with 11 bases lying between them. This CDR3 is 14 amino acids long.

This clone has a handful of counts. The chain joins TRBV3-1 (or the pseudogene TRBV3-2) to TRBJ2-5, with D possibly being TRBD2 (6 bases). This CDR3 contains 14 residues. Germline loops: CDR1 LGHDT, CDR2 YNNKEL (reference sequence). V was cut by 6 bases and J by 4 bases, with 15 bases left in between. CDR3 in amino acids: CASRDGGALETQYF. In DNA form, the CDR3 reads TGTGCCAGCAGGGACGGAGGGGCCTTAGAGACCCAGTACTTC.

The chain has TRBV27 and TRBJ2-1; the D gene is possibly TRBD2 (7 bases). The CDR3 is 14 residues long. CDR1 is MNHEY and CDR2 is SMNVEV in the germline V gene (reference sequence). The V gene lost 1 base and the J gene lost 13 bases, with 17 bases spanning the gap. CDR3 in DNA: TGTGCCAGCAGTTTATTCTTCGGGGGGCAGGTACAGTTCTTC. It is translated as CASSLFFGGQVQFF.

The chain employs TRBV9 and TRBJ2-3, with D possibly matching TRBD1 (5 bases). The length of the CDR3 is 12 residues. Trimming cost V 6 bases and J 6 bases, with 11 bases left between them. CDR1 SGDLS and CDR2 YYNGEE come from the germline V gene. CDR3 loop: CASNPGIDTQYF. The CDR3 nucleotides read TGTGCCAGCAACCCAGGGATCGATACGCAGTATTTT.

The genes are TRBV7-2 and TRBJ2-5; 12 nucleotides agree with TRBD2. This CDR3 region has 15 residues. Germline V lookup: CDR1 SGHTA, CDR2 FQGNSA. V was clipped by 1 base and J by 5 bases; unmatched bases: 2. CDR3 in amino acids: CASSLGLAGDETQYF. CDR3 DNA sequence: TGTGCCAGCAGCTTAGGACTAGCGGGGGATGAGACCCAGTACTTC.

The chain couples TRBV4-3 to TRBJ2-1, with 11 nucleotides matching TRBD2. V dropped 1 base and J dropped 4; count of bases not matched to a gene: 3. The germline V gene has CDR1 LGHNA and CDR2 YSLEER. CDR3 size: 16 residues. Here the CDR3 DNA reads TGCGCCAGCAGCCAAGGACTAGCGGGGAAGTACAATGAGCAGTTCTTC. Its translation is CASSQGLAGKYNEQFF.

This clone was seen a single time. This chain uses TRBV7-6 with TRBJ2-7; TRBD2 agrees at 11 bases. CDR1 and CDR2 from the germline V gene are SGHVS and FNYEAQ. This CDR3 comprises 14 residues. After removal of 5 bases from V and 3 bases from J, the junction contained 3 bases not matched to a gene. CDR3 sequence (DNA): TGTGCCAGCAGCCATACTAGCGGGGGCTACGAGCAGTACTTC. Translating gives CASSHTSGGYEQYF.

The chain carries TRBV27 and TRBJ2-2, with 12 bases fitting TRBD2. There are 16 residues in the CDR3. Germline CDR1 is MNHEY and CDR2 is SMNVEV (reference sequence). The trim removed 3 bases at V and 4 bases at J, leaving 3 bases unmatched. CDR3 in amino acids: CASSLTSGGFTGELFF. In nucleotides, the CDR3 is TGTGCCAGCAGTTTGACTAGCGGGGGATTCACCGGGGAGCTGTTTTTT.

The rearrangement joins TRBV6-5 to TRBJ2-7, with 13 bases that match TRBD2. After removal of 4 bases from V and 7 bases from J, the junction contained 1 base not matched to a gene. Germline CDR1 MNHEY, CDR2 SVGAGI. The CDR3 loop spans 13 amino acids. The CDR3 region has the DNA TGTGCCAGCAGTTCGGGACTAGCGGGGGAGCAGTACTTC. Its translation: CASSSGLAGEQYF.

The genes are TRBV7-2 and TRBJ1-5, with D possibly matching TRBD1 (5 bases). The germline CDR1 and CDR2 sequences are SGHTA and FQGNSA. The V gene lost 2 bases and the J gene lost 2 bases, with 22 bases spanning the gap. The CDR3 spans 19 residues. CDR3: CASSLWGGGIQYGNQPQHF. Here the CDR3 DNA reads TGTGCCAGCAGCTTATGGGGCGGGGGGATTCAATATGGCAATCAGCCCCAGCATTTT.

This clone was detected only once. The CDR3 spells CASSLSGQPNLYGYTF. The CDR3 DNA is TGTGCCAGCAGCTTATCTGGACAGCCCAACCTCTATGGCTACACCTTC. This chain joins TRBV7-2 and TRBJ1-2; a possible D gene is TRBD1 (6 bases). Trimming shortened V by 2 bases and J by 4 bases, and 17 bases separated the two germline ends. This CDR3 has 16 residues. The germline V gene has CDR1 SGHTA and CDR2 FQGNSA.

This clone appeared once. V gene TRBV2 combines with J gene TRBJ1-2, with 7 positions matching TRBD1. Germline values: CDR1 SNHLY, CDR2 FYNNEI. The V gene end was trimmed by 4 bases and the J gene end by 3 bases; junction bases not matched to a gene: 5. The CDR3 has 14 amino acids. The CDR3 region is CASSGQGSDYGYTF. CDR3 in DNA: TGTGCCAGCAGTGGACAGGGTAGTGACTATGGCTACACCTTC.

This rearrangement joins TRBV9 to TRBJ2-3; 8 bases are shared with TRBD1. The CDR3 runs 13 residues. J lost 11 bases, V lost 4 bases, and 9 bases had no gene match. Germline CDR1 reads SGDLS; CDR2 reads YYNGEE. The CDR3 is CASSPRSGTGQYF. The CDR3 DNA reads TGTGCCAGCAGCCCCCGGTCCGGGACAGGGCAGTATTTT. The variable domain in full, completed from reference TRBV9 and TRBJ2-3, reads DSGVTQTPKHLITATGQRVTLRCSPRSGDLSVYWYQQSLDQGLQFLIQYYNGEERAKGNILERFSAQQFPDLHSELNLSSLELGDSALYFCASSPRSGTGQYFGPGTRLTVL.

The chain uses TRBV19 and TRBJ1-2, with TRBD1 matching 9 bases. The CDR3 consists of 13 residues. CDR1 is LNHDA, CDR2 SQIVND, per germline (reference sequence). V was pared by 6 bases and J by 8 bases, with 7 bases of the junction left unmatched. Written as DNA, the CDR3 is TGTGCCAGTAGCCCGACAGGGGGTGGGGGCTACACCTTC. Its translation is CASSPTGGGGYTF.

This rearrangement joins TRBV28 to TRBJ1-1, with 9 bases fitting TRBD1. The CDR3 is made up of 14 amino acids. V gave up 3 bases and J gave up 3 bases; unmatched junction bases: 2. From germline, CDR1 is MDHEN and CDR2 SYDVKM. The CDR3 coding sequence is TGTGCCAGCAGTTTGTGGACAGGGGACACTGAAGCTTTCTTT. Its protein is CASSLWTGDTEAFF.